The 18 T cell receptor beta chains below were found in one sample sequenced in a study of cytomegalovirus exposure and HLA in healthy donors. 13 Jbeta primers and 60 Vbeta primers were used for the PCR. Libraries were prepared by immunoSEQ multiplex PCR; TCRdb keeps only in-frame clonotypes and omits some of them. The sample includes 150,000 to 200,000 clones, 68% of them seen just once. Material for sequencing was PBMCs. The receptor set was obtained from a woman between 18 and 29 years old in good health and CMV-seropositive.

The rearrangement uses TRBV5-4 and TRBJ1-6; TRBD1 matches at 7 bases. The germline gives CDR1 SGHNT, CDR2 YYREEE (reference sequence). V gave up 5 bases and J gave up 10 bases; unmatched junction bases: 12. The CDR3 is 15 amino acids. As DNA, the CDR3 is TGTGCCAGCAGACGCGACAGGGCGGTTGAGTCACCCCTCCACTTT. Translating gives CASRRDRAVESPLHF.

Notes on this clone: In this CDR3 the conserved last residue, phenylalanine or tryptophan, is missing, so a read error is likely. The DNA is left out, because the CDR3 cannot be placed on it with certainty; the CDR3 is given as TCRdb lists it. The rearrangement uses TRBV14 and TRBJ2-7; TRBD2 reflects the table's D call only, with no check against the DNA. The CDR3 region is 14 residues in length, termini included. The germline gives CDR1 SGHDN, CDR2 FVKESK. The CDR3 region is CASSQGPKLAGGRL.

V usage is TRBV12-5 and J usage is TRBJ1-1; D call uncertain. V lost 4 bases, J lost 0 bases, and 3 bases lay in between. The germline CDR1 and CDR2 sequences are LGHNT and FRNRAP. The CDR3 covers 12 residues. DNA for the CDR3: TGTGCTAGTGGTTATATGAACACTGAAGCTTTCTTT. Translated, it gives CASGYMNTEAFF.

This clone was observed a few times. DNA of the CDR3: TGTGCCCAACAGATGGGGACTAGGGTGTATGGCTACACCTTC. It yields the protein CAQQMGTRVYGYTF. The rearrangement uses TRBV19 and TRBJ1-2; D is possibly TRBD1 (5 bases). Trimming removed 11 bases at V and 5 bases at J, with 21 bases between. This CDR3 is 14 amino acids long. Germline values: CDR1 LNHDA, CDR2 SQIVND (reference sequence).

The genes are TRBV7-3 and TRBJ1-1; TRBD1 aligns across 7 bases. The CDR3 consists of 13 residues. The trim removed 5 bases at V and 6 bases at J, leaving 6 bases unmatched. The germline V gene has CDR1 SGHTA and CDR2 FQGTGA. The CDR3 DNA reads as TGTGCCAGCAGCGAAAACAGGGGACCTGAAGCTTTCTTT. It is translated as CASSENRGPEAFF.

The V and J genes are TRBV2 and TRBJ1-5; D might be TRBD1 (6 bases). This CDR3 contains 14 residues. V dropped 6 bases and J dropped 11 bases, with 20 bases sitting between them. CDR1 is SNHLY, CDR2 FYNNEI, per germline. Written as DNA, the CDR3 is TGTGCCAGCAGCCCCGGGACAAGTCCCGTAGCCCAGCATTTT. It encodes CASSPGTSPVAQHF.

The CDR3, as DNA: TGTGCCAGGAGCGGGGGGGCGAACACCGGGGAGCTGTTTTTT. Translated, it gives CARSGGANTGELFF. The rearrangement links TRBV2 to TRBJ2-2; 10 positions match TRBD2. Germline values: CDR1 SNHLY, CDR2 FYNNEI. With V trimmed by 9 bases and J by 0 bases, 1 base remained unmatched. This CDR3 contains 14 residues.

The V gene is TRBV19, the J gene TRBJ1-5; the D gene is possibly TRBD1 (5 bases). The CDR3 totals 15 residues. CDR1 is LNHDA, CDR2 SQIVND, per germline (reference sequence). Trimming pared 3 bases from V and 2 bases from J, leaving 11 bases between. This CDR3 is CASSMGEGGNQPQHF. In nucleotides, the CDR3 is TGTGCCAGTAGTATGGGGGAGGGCGGCAATCAGCCCCAGCATTTT.

This clone was detected once. Written as DNA, the CDR3 is TGTGCCAGCAGCCCGGCCGGCCGGACAGGGGATTATGGCTACACCTTC. This gives the protein CASSPAGRTGDYGYTF. The chain employs TRBV5-8 and TRBJ1-2; 9 bases agree with TRBD1. V lost 4 bases, J lost 5 bases, and 12 bases stayed unmatched. This CDR3 spans 16 amino acids. Looked up from germline, CDR1 is SGHTS and CDR2 is YDEGEE.

The chain employs TRBV15 and TRBJ2-5, with D possibly matching TRBD1 (6 bases). Trimming stripped 3 bases from V and 2 bases from J, with 10 bases between. CDR1 LNHNV and CDR2 YYDKDF come from the germline V gene (reference sequence). The CDR3 spans 14 residues. The CDR3 DNA sequence: TGTGCCACCAGCAGTGAGGGGGATCAAGAGACCCAGTACTTC. Translated, it gives CATSSEGDQETQYF.

This chain joins TRBV23-1 and TRBJ1-5, with no clear D. TRBV23-1 is marked as an open reading frame, function uncertain. V lost 1 base, J lost 7 bases, and 14 bases lay in between. The CDR3 runs 15 residues. CDR3 sequence reads: CASSQFIFKQQPQHF. CDR3 DNA: TGCGCCAGCAGTCAATTTATATTTAAACAGCAGCCCCAGCATTTT.

This clone has more than one count but fewer than ten. This rearrangement joins TRBV6-1 to TRBJ1-3, with D maybe TRBD1 (6 bases). The CDR3 consists of 13 residues. Germline values: CDR1 MNHNS, CDR2 SASEGT. V shed 6 bases and J shed 4 bases, with 10 bases lying between them. The CDR3 DNA follows: TGTGCCAGCAGCAGAGGACAGGGAAACACCATATATTTT. This codes for CASSRGQGNTIYF.

The chain has TRBV27 and TRBJ2-5; D unresolved. CDR3 length: 13 residues. V gave up 5 bases and J gave up 2 bases, with 9 bases separating them. Germline V lookup: CDR1 MNHEY, CDR2 SMNVEV (reference sequence). The CDR3 region is CASSKQLQETQYF. The CDR3 DNA sequence: TGTGCCAGCAGTAAACAGTTACAAGAGACCCAGTACTTC.

This clone was detected only a few times. V gene TRBV6-1 combines with J gene TRBJ2-5, with TRBD1 matching 9 bases. The V gene end was trimmed by 7 bases and the J gene end by 3 bases; junction bases not matched to a gene: 6. This CDR3 comprises 14 residues. Germline assignment: CDR1 MNHNS and CDR2 SASEGT. CDR3 protein: CASTMGQGEETQYF. For the CDR3, the DNA is TGTGCCAGCACTATGGGACAGGGCGAAGAGACCCAGTACTTC.

V is TRBV11-2 and J is TRBJ2-1; no clear D gene. The germline gives CDR1 SGHAT, CDR2 FQNNGV. V was clipped by 5 bases and J by 0 bases, with 11 bases between them. The CDR3 runs to 15 residues. The CDR3 is CASSPPGSSYNEQFF. The CDR3 nucleotides read TGTGCCAGCAGCCCGCCAGGTAGCTCCTACAATGAGCAGTTCTTC.

The table lists this clone with a few counts. The chain carries TRBV9 and TRBJ1-1, with 7 bases fitting TRBD1. Germline CDR1 reads SGDLS; CDR2 reads YYNGEE. The CDR3 consists of 16 residues. Trimming took 0 bases from V and 3 from J; bases not matched to a gene: 8. CDR3 sequence: CASSVADEGADTEAFF. The CDR3 DNA follows: TGTGCCAGCAGCGTAGCCGACGAGGGGGCGGACACTGAAGCTTTCTTT.

This clone showed up just a few times. This chain links TRBV6-1 with TRBJ2-7; D possibly corresponds to TRBD1 (6 bases). CDR1 and CDR2 from the germline V gene are MNHNS and SASEGT. The CDR3 is 15 amino acids. Trimming stripped 5 bases from V and 1 base from J, with 15 bases between. CDR3 protein: CASSPDRPPSYEQYF. CDR3 DNA: TGTGCCAGCAGTCCCGACAGGCCGCCATCCTACGAGCAGTACTTC.

There are a few counts of this clone. The genes are TRBV28 and TRBJ2-7, with a possible D match to TRBD1 (7 bases). The CDR3 runs 14 residues. CDR1 MDHEN and CDR2 SYDVKM come from the germline V gene. Trimming removed 7 bases from V and 1 base from J, with 14 bases in between. The CDR3 DNA sequence: TGTGCCAGCACCTCGGGGGACAGATCCTACGAGCAGTACTTC. It encodes CASTSGDRSYEQYF.